This T cell receptor (beta chain) was captured in a study of pediatric ulcerative colitis. Study in general: Most patients had pancolitis, and two had left-sided colitis.

V lost 5 bases, J lost 2 bases, and 9 bases lay in between. CDR3 length: 13 residues. CDR1 is MNHNS, CDR2 SASEGT, per germline. Up to 500,000 reads were sequenced per sample. Clones were read by immunoSEQ multiplex PCR, and TCRdb kept only the in-frame ones, dropping some. This sample has 20,000 or so clones, with over 60% found just once. The rectum was sampled with one to two pinch biopsies at colonoscopy. The receptor's source is a boy younger than 18 with severe ulcerative colitis. The rearrangement joins TRBV6-1 to TRBJ1-2; D ambiguous. Sequenced sample: gut tissue. This CDR3 is CASSSTQNYGYTF. For the CDR3, the DNA is TGTGCCAGCAGTTCAACACAGAACTATGGCTACACCTTC.